This T cell receptor (beta chain) was identified during a study of blood T cell repertoires in COVID-19. CDR1 and CDR2 from the germline V gene are SNHLY and FYNNEI. This CDR3 spans 12 amino acids. V lost 5 bases to trimming and J lost 11 bases, with 15 bases between them. Measured with immunoSEQ multiplex PCR; TCRdb has only the in-frame clones, and not every one. Altogether hundreds of thousands of clones are present, 88% being singletons, with the ten largest covering around an eighth. The rearrangement links TRBV2 to TRBJ1-1; perhaps TRBD1 as D (5 bases). The sequence was obtained from a woman aged 45-59 years with COVID-19, enrolled during active disease. The specimen was peripheral blood. In DNA form, the CDR3 reads TGTGCCAGCAGTTCTCCTTCGACAGAGGCTTTCTTT. It encodes CASSSPSTEAFF.